Reported below is one T cell receptor (beta chain). Its antigen is not yet known. No base quality information exists; no much larger clone differs at one position. CDR1 and CDR2 were assigned from the germline V gene (reference sequence) as WNHNN and SYGVQD. Reading from cysteine to phenylalanine, the CDR3 counts 15 amino acids. The only DNA kept is the CDR3, 45 bases in frame from the first base. Trimming removed 6 bases from V and 6 bases from J, leaving 17 bases between the germline ends. The data originate from a study of vaccination and CD4 T cells after COVID-19 (dated 2022 in TCRdb). The study in broad terms: Convalescent patients had a positive SARS-CoV-2 result on nasal swab PCR, and of these patients, 8 or 9 had mild disease and one had severe disease. Post-vaccine blood samples were obtained a median of around 74 days after the second vaccine dose, with a range of about 12 to 241 days. The convalescent cohort included six males and four females, with two Hispanic individuals, seven Caucasians, two Asians and one multiracial person. The cultures were stimulated with overlapping spike peptide pools from SARS-CoV-2 and from the common cold coronaviruses HCoV-NL63, HCoV-OC43 and HCoV-229E. Participants received two doses of either the Pfizer-BioNTech BNT162b2 vaccine (n=8) or the Moderna mRNA-1273 vaccine (n=2). Post-COVID blood samples were collected from convalescent patients a median of approximately 93 days after diagnosis, with a range of roughly 35 to 180 days. In 10 COVID-19 convalescent patients and a few infection-naive healthy vaccine recipients, researchers compared the spike-specific CD4+ TCR repertoire from before mRNA vaccination with the repertoire from after. As controls, cultures received a CEFX viral epitope pool (the positive control), an HIV-1 Nef peptide pool (the negative control), or no peptide at all. Paper-wide results and their limitations: Of the vaccine-specific clones found in convalescent patients, nearly all (304 of 307) were mono-reactive for SARS-CoV-2 spike instead of being cross-reactive with common cold coronaviruses. The median count of SARS-CoV-2-reactive clonotypes went up from approximately 20 after infection to 30 to 40 after vaccination, although the change was not significant. The study included relatively few convalescent patients and did not analyze early timepoints after natural infection. In convalescent patients, a median about 90% of post-vaccine SARS-CoV-2-reactive clones were detected only after vaccination, and vaccine-specific priming was suggested by this finding.

The treatment or condition label corresponds to: approximately 9-day PBMC culture with coronavirus spike peptide pools or control peptides (ViraFEST assay). The ViraFEST assay was used in the study, in which antigen-specific T cells were expanded with peptide pools and expanded clonotypes were subsequently identified by TCR sequencing. Positive SARS-CoV-2 PCR tests in the convalescent patients dated from March to December 2020, before Alpha, Beta and Delta variants emerged in the United States. Each well held around 2 million PBMCs cultured in IMDM containing roughly 5.5% human AB serum and approximately 9.6 IU/ml IL-2, with approximately 9.2 ug/ml peptide pools added. Half of the culture medium was replaced with fresh IL-2-containing medium on days 3 and 7. After about 10 days of culture, CD4+ T cells were isolated by negative selection using the EasySep CD4+ T cell isolation kit. PBMCs were separated from whole blood using Ficoll-Paque Plus gradient centrifugation and then either used fresh or cryopreserved at -140C. Each culture condition was generally run in triplicate wells.

Library preparation used PCR. DNA from cultured CD4+ T cells was subjected to TCR sequencing with the Oncomine TCR Beta short-read assay at the Johns Hopkins FTIC core. The QIAamp micro DNA kit was used to extract genomic DNA from the cultured CD4+ T cells. Oncomine TCR Beta libraries from cultured CD4+ T cells were pooled using unique dual indexes and sequenced on an Illumina iSeq 100. As for how the authors treated the data: Non-productive sequences were filtered out, and CDR3s that did not start with C, did not end with F or W, or were shorter than 7 amino acids were discarded. Antigen-specific clonotypes were identified using the MANAFEST web application through comparison of peptide-stimulated wells with reference and other culture wells. Positive clones required FDR below 0.05, an odds ratio above 5, and productive frequency above 0.1% in at least two of three replicate wells. A clonotype counted as cross-reactive if it showed significant expansion both in the SARS-CoV-2 spike wells and in at least one common cold coronavirus spike condition. Using R version 3.6.1, CDR3 homology was evaluated through Levenshtein distances (stringdist) along with unrooted phylogenetic trees (ape). TCRdb redid the processing of the public reads, applying fastp at Q25 and MiXCR, and retained in-frame beta chains. One record per CDR3 amino acid sequence lists the most common genes and DNA. For this entry, the V and J calls and clone size follow TCRdb and not the study's own pipeline. Recorded for this sample are about 9,100 distinct CDR3 sequences; under 80% of them occurred a single time. The ten largest account for around two fifths of the sample.

The sample was CD4+ T cells from blood, cultured in vitro. The sequence came from a human donor who had recovered from COVID-19. Recombination joined TRBV10-1 with TRBJ1-4; the D gene is possibly TRBD1, with 5 bases matching. The nucleotide sequence is TGCGCCAGCAGCAGGAAGAACAGAGGGGATGAAAAACTGTTTTTT. This sequence encodes CASSRKNRGDEKLFF.